Listed below are T cell receptor beta chains from one sample, sequenced in a study of T cell responses to AZD1222 COVID-19 vaccine. Data came from immunoSEQ multiplex PCR; TCRdb stores just in-frame clones and leaves some out. The table records about 160,000 clones, around 90% of them present only once. Material: peripheral blood, obtained 28 days after the second AZD1222 dose. The source is an adult who received the AZD1222 COVID-19 vaccine. Each CDR3 is given with its conserved first and last residue. Fields, in order: J gene, V gene, D gene, clone size, CDR3 protein, CDR3 DNA. The D gene is left open where the match is weak. Rows give clone size only sometimes, using once, few, many, or a class for an expanded clone.

J: TRBJ2-2; V: TRBV27; D: TRBD1; size: -; CDR3: CATSGTGDTGELFF; DNA: TGTGCCACCTCCGGGACAGGGGACACCGGGGAGCTGTTTTTT
J: TRBJ2-1; V: TRBV7-9; D: -; size: -; CDR3: CASSPVNNEQFF; DNA: TGTGCCAGCAGCCCAGTTAACAATGAGCAGTTCTTC
J: TRBJ1-2; V: TRBV5-1; D: -; size: -; CDR3: CASSLEGASDGYTF; DNA: TGCGCCAGCAGCTTGGAAGGGGCGTCCGATGGCTACACCTTC
J: TRBJ1-2; V: TRBV14; D: TRBD1; size: -; CDR3: CASSLQQGMNYGYTF; DNA: TGTGCCAGCAGCCTACAACAGGGGATGAACTATGGCTACACCTTC
J: TRBJ1-2; V: TRBV6-5; D: TRBD1; size: -; CDR3: CASRDRDRGGHGYTF; DNA: TGTGCCAGCAGGGACCGGGACAGGGGAGGCCATGGCTACACCTTC
J: TRBJ2-7; V: TRBV7-9; D: -; size: -; CDR3: CASSFSTYEQYF; DNA: TGTGCCAGCAGCTTCAGTACCTACGAGCAGTACTTC
J: TRBJ2-7; V: TRBV27; D: -; size: -; CDR3: CASSLTSSGYEQYF; DNA: TGTGCCAGCAGTCTGACGTCAAGCGGGTACGAGCAGTACTTC
J: TRBJ2-3; V: TRBV19; D: TRBD1; size: -; CDR3: CASSPRTGEKDTQYF; DNA: TGTGCCAGTAGTCCCCGGACAGGGGAGAAAGATACGCAGTATTTT
J: TRBJ2-1; V: TRBV5-4; D: TRBD1; size: -; CDR3: CASSSRTGSYNEQFF; DNA: TGTGCCAGCAGCTCAAGGACAGGATCGTACAATGAGCAGTTCTTC
J: TRBJ2-1; V: TRBV19; D: TRBD1; size: -; CDR3: CASSIDRGPEQFF; DNA: TGTGCCAGTAGTATCGACAGGGGCCCAGAGCAGTTCTTC
J: TRBJ2-7; V: TRBV6-5; D: TRBD2; size: -; CDR3: CASISGSYEQYF; DNA: TGTGCCAGCATCAGCGGGAGCTACGAGCAGTACTTC
J: TRBJ1-1; V: TRBV5-1; D: TRBD1; size: -; CDR3: CASSLAVGTEMAFF; DNA: TGCGCCAGCAGCTTGGCCGTCGGGACAGAAATGGCTTTCTTT
J: TRBJ2-2; V: TRBV5-5; D: -; size: -; CDR3: CASSLRSNTGELFF; DNA: TGTGCCAGCAGCTTGAGATCGAACACCGGGGAGCTGTTTTTT
J: TRBJ1-2; V: TRBV3-1/TRBV3-2; D: -; size: -; CDR3: CASSTKTGPMPYTF; DNA: TGTGCCAGCAGCACAAAGACAGGCCCTATGCCCTACACCTTC
J: TRBJ2-7; V: TRBV6-5; D: -; size: -; CDR3: CASNGQVSYEQYF; DNA: TGTGCCAGCAACGGCCAGGTCTCCTACGAGCAGTACTTC
J: TRBJ1-2; V: TRBV19; D: TRBD1; size: -; CDR3: CASSLGYRGYYGYTF; DNA: TGTGCCAGTAGTTTAGGTTACAGGGGGTACTATGGCTACACCTTC
J: TRBJ1-3; V: TRBV5-1; D: -; size: -; CDR3: CASSRGQLFPEGNTIYF; DNA: TGCGCCAGCAGCCGTGGACAGCTTTTCCCGGAGGGAAACACCATATATTTT
J: TRBJ2-5; V: TRBV21-1; D: -; size: -; CDR3: CASSTTGSETQYF; DNA: TGTGCCAGCAGCACGACAGGGAGTGAGACCCAGTACTTC
J: TRBJ2-7; V: TRBV7-9; D: -; size: -; CDR3: CASSLRAYEQYF; DNA: TGTGCCAGCAGCTTGAGGGCCTACGAGCAGTACTTC
J: TRBJ1-2; V: TRBV5-1; D: -; size: -; CDR3: CASSLSLGQSGGYTF; DNA: TGCGCCAGCAGCTTGTCACTTGGGCAGTCCGGTGGCTACACCTTC
J: TRBJ2-7; V: TRBV3-1/TRBV3-2; D: -; size: -; CDR3: CASSREETYEQYF; DNA: TGTGCCAGCAGCCGGGAGGAAACCTACGAGCAGTACTTC
J: TRBJ1-2; V: TRBV12-3/TRBV12-4; D: -; size: -; CDR3: CASSPSSSYGYTF; DNA: TGTGCCAGCAGCCCAAGTTCTTCCTATGGCTACACCTTC
J: TRBJ2-7; V: TRBV19; D: TRBD2; size: -; CDR3: CASSIERGSYEQYF; DNA: TGTGCCAGTAGTATCGAGCGGGGCTCCTACGAGCAGTACTTC
J: TRBJ1-1; V: TRBV2; D: -; size: few; CDR3: CASNRDLNTEAFF; DNA: TGTGCCAGCAACCGAGACCTGAACACTGAAGCTTTCTTT
J: TRBJ1-1; V: TRBV10-3; D: TRBD1; size: -; CDR3: CAISPPPGTGPTEAFF; DNA: TGTGCCATCAGTCCTCCACCCGGGACAGGGCCCACTGAAGCTTTCTTT
J: TRBJ1-1; V: TRBV12-3/TRBV12-4; D: -; size: once; CDR3: CASSLGATEAFF; DNA: TGTGCCAGCAGTTTAGGGGCCACTGAAGCTTTCTTT
J: TRBJ1-1; V: TRBV18; D: -; size: -; CDR3: CASSPPGGFTEAFF; DNA: TGTGCCAGCTCACCACCGGGCGGCTTCACTGAAGCTTTCTTT
J: TRBJ2-3; V: TRBV6-5; D: TRBD2; size: once; CDR3: CASSGGAAGMKQYF; DNA: TGTGCCAGCTCGGGAGGGGCTGCGGGGATGAAGCAGTATTTT
J: TRBJ2-7; V: TRBV29-1; D: -; size: once; CDR3: CSVSGRQGGREQYF; DNA: TGCAGCGTATCCGGGAGGCAGGGGGGCCGCGAGCAGTACTTC
J: TRBJ1-1; V: TRBV19; D: -; size: -; CDR3: CASSIGRLNTEAFF; DNA: TGTGCCAGTAGTATCGGACGGCTGAACACTGAAGCTTTCTTT
J: TRBJ2-7; V: TRBV7-9; D: -; size: once; CDR3: CASNSPLVYEQYF; DNA: TGTGCCAGCAACTCCCCTCTAGTTTACGAGCAGTACTTC
J: TRBJ1-4; V: TRBV5-4; D: TRBD1; size: -; CDR3: CASSLGQGRDEKLFF; DNA: TGTGCCAGCAGCTTGGGACAGGGCCGTGATGAAAAACTGTTTTTT
J: TRBJ2-5; V: TRBV30; D: -; size: -; CDR3: CAWSPPLGFQTQYF; DNA: TGTGCCTGGAGTCCCCCACTCGGGTTTCAGACCCAGTACTTC
J: TRBJ2-3; V: TRBV9; D: TRBD1; size: -; CDR3: CASSVMTQGALGGTDTQYF; DNA: TGTGCCAGCAGTGTAATGACGCAGGGGGCGCTGGGCGGCACAGATACGCAGTATTTT
J: TRBJ1-1; V: TRBV29-1; D: TRBD1; size: -; CDR3: CSVRGTGLNTEAFF; DNA: TGCAGCGTGCGGGGGACAGGGCTGAACACTGAAGCTTTCTTT
J: TRBJ2-5; V: TRBV3-1/TRBV3-2; D: -; size: -; CDR3: CASSQGQGTQYF; DNA: TGTGCCAGCAGCCAAGGGCAGGGGACCCAGTACTTC
J: TRBJ1-1; V: TRBV12-3/TRBV12-4; D: -; size: -; CDR3: CASSLKSALAFF; DNA: TGTGCCAGCAGTTTAAAGTCAGCCTTGGCTTTCTTT
J: TRBJ1-5; V: TRBV2; D: -; size: -; CDR3: CASSEESNQPQHF; DNA: TGTGCCAGCAGTGAAGAAAGCAATCAGCCCCAGCATTTT
J: TRBJ1-2; V: TRBV11-2; D: TRBD1; size: -; CDR3: CASSSPGGDGYTF; DNA: TGTGCCAGCAGCTCCCCAGGGGGAGATGGCTACACCTTC
J: TRBJ2-3; V: TRBV19; D: TRBD1; size: -; CDR3: CASKIDRDRGTDTQYF; DNA: TGTGCCAGTAAAATCGACCGGGACAGGGGCACAGATACGCAGTATTTT
J: TRBJ2-7; V: TRBV3-1/TRBV3-2; D: -; size: -; CDR3: CASSQVLLREREQYF; DNA: TGTGCCAGCAGCCAAGTTTTACTGCGGGAACGCGAGCAGTACTTC
J: TRBJ1-3; V: TRBV4-1; D: -; size: -; CDR3: CASSQVGRASGNTIYF; DNA: TGCGCCAGCAGCCAAGTGGGTAGGGCCTCTGGAAACACCATATATTTT
J: TRBJ2-7; V: TRBV27; D: TRBD1; size: -; CDR3: CASSFGQGSYEQYF; DNA: TGTGCCAGCAGTTTCGGACAGGGTTCCTACGAGCAGTACTTC
J: TRBJ1-1; V: TRBV18; D: -; size: -; CDR3: CASSRGQKNTEAFF; DNA: TGTGCCAGCTCACGAGGACAGAAGAACACTGAAGCTTTCTTT
J: TRBJ2-7; V: TRBV5-1; D: TRBD2; size: -; CDR3: CASKNVPGLAYEQYF; DNA: TGCGCCAGCAAAAATGTCCCGGGACTAGCGTACGAGCAGTACTTC
J: TRBJ2-7; V: TRBV5-4; D: TRBD2; size: -; CDR3: CASSWGLANEQYF; DNA: TGTGCCAGCAGCTGGGGACTAGCGAACGAGCAGTACTTC
J: TRBJ1-2; V: TRBV6-2/TRBV6-3; D: TRBD1; size: -; CDR3: CASSLQGAGYGYTF; DNA: TGTGCCAGCAGTTTACAGGGGGCCGGCTATGGCTACACCTTC
J: TRBJ1-5; V: TRBV27; D: -; size: -; CDR3: CASSLFRNSNQPQHF; DNA: TGTGCCAGCAGTTTATTCCGTAATAGCAATCAGCCCCAGCATTTT
J: TRBJ1-1; V: TRBV6-5; D: -; size: -; CDR3: CASSLRRVTTEAFF; DNA: TGTGCCAGCAGTCTCAGAAGGGTCACCACTGAAGCTTTCTTT
J: TRBJ2-1; V: TRBV15; D: -; size: -; CDR3: CATSRVIGGEQFF; DNA: TGTGCCACCAGCAGAGTTATCGGGGGCGAGCAGTTCTTC
J: TRBJ2-6; V: TRBV5-4; D: -; size: -; CDR3: CASSLGGSGANVLTF; DNA: TGTGCCAGCAGCTTGGGGGGCTCTGGGGCCAACGTCCTGACTTTC
J: TRBJ2-5; V: TRBV30; D: TRBD1; size: -; CDR3: CAWSVQGETQYF; DNA: TGTGCCTGGAGTGTACAGGGGGAGACCCAGTACTTC
J: TRBJ1-2; V: TRBV2; D: TRBD1; size: -; CDR3: CASNPSGRGYGYTF; DNA: TGTGCCAGCAACCCTTCGGGCAGGGGGTATGGCTACACCTTC
J: TRBJ2-7; V: TRBV5-1; D: TRBD2; size: once; CDR3: CASSLVASGSYEQYF; DNA: TGCGCCAGCAGCTTGGTCGCTAGCGGGAGCTACGAGCAGTACTTC
J: TRBJ1-3; V: TRBV14; D: -; size: -; CDR3: CASSQDLRTIYF; DNA: TGTGCCAGCAGCCAAGATCTTCGGACCATATATTTT
J: TRBJ1-1; V: TRBV12-3/TRBV12-4; D: -; size: -; CDR3: CASSYGGSTEAFF; DNA: TGTGCCAGCAGTTACGGTGGGAGTACTGAAGCTTTCTTT
J: TRBJ2-7; V: TRBV5-6; D: -; size: -; CDR3: CASSSQISYEQYF; DNA: TGTGCCAGCAGCTCCCAAATATCCTACGAGCAGTACTTC